The 5 T cell receptor beta chains reported below all come from one sample, sequenced in a study of cytomegalovirus exposure and HLA in healthy donors. The protocol was immunoSEQ multiplex PCR, while the TCRdb copy is restricted to in-frame clones and leaves out a portion. The sample includes 200,000 or so clones, 84% of them seen just once. Sequencing was performed on PBMCs. These receptors all stem from a man between 18 and 29 years old in good health and CMV-seropositive.

This clone was observed at least ten times. V usage is TRBV29-1 and J usage is TRBJ2-1, with 7 bases aligning to TRBD1. The V gene's germline CDR1 is SQVTM and CDR2 ANQGSEA. The CDR3 consists of 15 residues. Germline trimming cut 3 bases from V and 4 bases from J; bases unmatched to any gene: 9. CDR3 region: CSVDLWGTVYNEQFF. In DNA, the CDR3 is TGCAGCGTTGACCTCTGGGGGACAGTTTACAATGAGCAGTTCTTC.

The rearrangement joins TRBV7-2 to TRBJ2-7; TRBD1 is a possible D gene (5 bases). There are 14 residues in the CDR3. Germline values: CDR1 SGHTA, CDR2 FQGNSA. Trimming left V 6 bases short and J 4 bases short, with 16 bases between. DNA for the CDR3: TGTGCCAGCAGTCCTGGACACTCTATTTACGAGCAGTACTTC. Its protein product is CASSPGHSIYEQYF.

The chain uses TRBV7-2 and TRBJ1-1; perhaps TRBD1 as D (6 bases). The CDR3 sequence is 16 residues long. V lost 4 bases, J lost 1 base, and 16 bases lay in between. Per germline, CDR1 SGHTA and CDR2 FQGNSA. The CDR3 DNA sequence: TGTGCCAGCAGCTCGAACAGGGAACTGAGGAACACTGAAGCTTTCTTT. Residues: CASSSNRELRNTEAFF.

This chain joins TRBV10-3 and TRBJ2-1; TRBD1 might be the D (7 bases). CDR1 is ENHRY and CDR2 is SYGVKD in the germline V gene. V was cut by 6 bases and J by 8 bases, with 11 bases left in between. This CDR3 contains 12 residues. CDR3 residues: CAISQGGDEQFF. In DNA form, the CDR3 reads TGTGCCATCAGCCAGGGGGGCGATGAGCAGTTCTTC.

This sequence joins TRBV4-1 and TRBJ1-2; 8 bases match TRBD1. Germline assignment: CDR1 MGHRA and CDR2 YSYEKL. The V and J ends lost 5 bases and 7 bases, in that order; junction bases with no gene match: 12. CDR3 size: 15 residues. CDR3 protein: CASSAPRTGHRGYTF. The CDR3 DNA reads TGCGCCAGCAGCGCCCCTCGGACAGGGCACCGTGGCTACACCTTC.